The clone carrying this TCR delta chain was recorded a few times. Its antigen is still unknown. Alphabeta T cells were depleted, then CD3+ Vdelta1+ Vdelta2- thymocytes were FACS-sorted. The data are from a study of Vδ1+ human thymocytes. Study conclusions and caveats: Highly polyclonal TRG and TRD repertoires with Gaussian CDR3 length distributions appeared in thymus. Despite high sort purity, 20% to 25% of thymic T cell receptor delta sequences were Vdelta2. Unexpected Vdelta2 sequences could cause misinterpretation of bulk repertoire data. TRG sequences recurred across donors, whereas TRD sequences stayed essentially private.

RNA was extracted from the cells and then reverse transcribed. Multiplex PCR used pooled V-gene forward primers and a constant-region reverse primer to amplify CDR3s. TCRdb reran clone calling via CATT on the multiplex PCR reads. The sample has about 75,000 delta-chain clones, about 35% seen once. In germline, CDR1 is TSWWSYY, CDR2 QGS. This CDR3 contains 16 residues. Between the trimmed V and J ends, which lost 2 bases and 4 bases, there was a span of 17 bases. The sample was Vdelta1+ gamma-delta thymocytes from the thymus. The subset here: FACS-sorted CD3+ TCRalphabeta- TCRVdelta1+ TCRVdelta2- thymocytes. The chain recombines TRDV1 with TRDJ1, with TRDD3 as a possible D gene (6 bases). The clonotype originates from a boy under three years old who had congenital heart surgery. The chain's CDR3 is CALGEGYPGDLDKLIF. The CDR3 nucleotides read TGTGCTCTTGGGGAAGGATACCCAGGAGATCTCGATAAACTCATCTTT.